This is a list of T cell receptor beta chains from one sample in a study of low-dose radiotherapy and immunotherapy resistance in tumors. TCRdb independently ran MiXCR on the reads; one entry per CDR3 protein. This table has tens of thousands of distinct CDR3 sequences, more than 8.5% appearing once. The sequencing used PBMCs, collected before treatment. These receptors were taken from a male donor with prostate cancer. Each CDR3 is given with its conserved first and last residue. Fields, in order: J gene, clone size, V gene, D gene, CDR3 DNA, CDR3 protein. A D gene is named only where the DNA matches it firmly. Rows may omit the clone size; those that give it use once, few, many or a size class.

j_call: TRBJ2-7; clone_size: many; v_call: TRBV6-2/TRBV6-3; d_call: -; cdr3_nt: TGTGCCAGCACCTCGACGGGCGGCGAGCAGTACTTC; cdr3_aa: CASTSTGGEQYF
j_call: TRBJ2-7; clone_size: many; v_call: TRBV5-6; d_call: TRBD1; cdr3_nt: TGTGCCAGCAGCCCCGACAGGGTCGCCTACGAGCAGTACTTC; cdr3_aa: CASSPDRVAYEQYF
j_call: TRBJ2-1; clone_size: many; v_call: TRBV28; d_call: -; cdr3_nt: TGTGCCAGCAGTTTATTTACAGGGCTACCGAACAATGAGCAGTTCTTC; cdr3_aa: CASSLFTGLPNNEQFF
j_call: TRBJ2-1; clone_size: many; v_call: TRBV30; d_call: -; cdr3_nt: TGTGCCTGGAGTGTACGGGGGAATGAGCAGTTCTTC; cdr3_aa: CAWSVRGNEQFF
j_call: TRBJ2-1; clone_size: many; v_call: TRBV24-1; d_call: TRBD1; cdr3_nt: TGTGCCACCAGAGAGACAGGGGGCAAGAATGAGCAGTTCTTC; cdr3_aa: CATRETGGKNEQFF
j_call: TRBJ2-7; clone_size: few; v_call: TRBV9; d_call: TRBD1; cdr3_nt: TGTGCCAGCAGCGTTTCGACAGGGGGCGAATGGAACACCTACGAGCAGTACTTC; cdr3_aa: CASSVSTGGEWNTYEQYF
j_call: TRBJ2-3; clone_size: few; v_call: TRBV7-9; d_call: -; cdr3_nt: TGTGCCAGCAGCTTAGATTCCGAAAATACGCAGTATTTT; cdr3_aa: CASSLDSENTQYF
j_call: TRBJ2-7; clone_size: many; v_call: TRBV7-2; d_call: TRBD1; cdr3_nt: TGTGCCAGCAGCTTAGCAGGGACAGGGGGCACCGAGCAGTACTTC; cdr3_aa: CASSLAGTGGTEQYF
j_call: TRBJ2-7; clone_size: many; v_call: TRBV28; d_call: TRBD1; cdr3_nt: TGTGCCAGCGGACGACAGGGGTCCTACGAGCAGTACTTC; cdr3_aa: CASGRQGSYEQYF
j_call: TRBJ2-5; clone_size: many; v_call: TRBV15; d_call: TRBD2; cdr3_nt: TGTGCCACCAGCGACCCGCGGACTAGCGGGAGGGCCGGAGAGACCCAGTACTTC; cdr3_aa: CATSDPRTSGRAGETQYF
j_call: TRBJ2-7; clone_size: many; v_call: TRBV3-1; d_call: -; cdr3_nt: TGTGCCAGCAGCCATTGGGTTCATCAGGCCAACGAGCAGTACTTC; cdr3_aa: CASSHWVHQANEQYF
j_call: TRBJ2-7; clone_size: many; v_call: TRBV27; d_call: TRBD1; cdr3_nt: TGTGCCAGCAGTTTACCAGGACAGGGGGCCCACGAGCAGTACTTC; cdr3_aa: CASSLPGQGAHEQYF
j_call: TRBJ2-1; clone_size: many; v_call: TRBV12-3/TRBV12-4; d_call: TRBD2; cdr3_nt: TGTGCCAGCAGTTCCAGCGGGAACTCCTACAATGAGCAGTTCTTC; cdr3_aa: CASSSSGNSYNEQFF
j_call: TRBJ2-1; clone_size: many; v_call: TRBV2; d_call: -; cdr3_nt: TGTGCCAGCAGTGATGTCGACTTCCGTAGCTCCTACAATGAGCAGTTCTTC; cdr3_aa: CASSDVDFRSSYNEQFF
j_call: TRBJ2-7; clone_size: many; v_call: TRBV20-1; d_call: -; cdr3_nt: TGCAGTGCCCTACAGGGTTACGAGCAGTACTTC; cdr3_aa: CSALQGYEQYF
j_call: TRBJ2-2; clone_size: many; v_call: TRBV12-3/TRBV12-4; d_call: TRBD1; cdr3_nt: TGTGCCAGCAGTTATACAGGGGCTCCGAACACCGGGGAGCTGTTTTTT; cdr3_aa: CASSYTGAPNTGELFF
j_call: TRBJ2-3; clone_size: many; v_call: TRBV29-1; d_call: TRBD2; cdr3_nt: TGCAGCGTTGTGGCGGGAGTAGCAGATACGCAGTATTTT; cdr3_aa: CSVVAGVADTQYF
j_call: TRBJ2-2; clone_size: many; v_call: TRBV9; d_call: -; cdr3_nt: TGTGCCAGCAGCCCCTCCGGGGGAAACGGGCCCGGGGAGCTGTTTTTT; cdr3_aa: CASSPSGGNGPGELFF
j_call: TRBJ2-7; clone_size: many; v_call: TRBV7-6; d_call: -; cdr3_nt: TGTGCCAGCAGCTTAGGGAGGGGGAGCCACGAGCAGTACTTC; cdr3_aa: CASSLGRGSHEQYF
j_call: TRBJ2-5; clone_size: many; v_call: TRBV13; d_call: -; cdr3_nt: TGTGCCAGCAGCTTGGAAGAGACCCAGTACTTC; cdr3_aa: CASSLEETQYF
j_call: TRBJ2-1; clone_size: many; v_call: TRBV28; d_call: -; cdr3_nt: TGTGCCAGCAGTTTCAAGGACCTACAGCAGTTCTTC; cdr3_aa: CASSFKDLQQFF
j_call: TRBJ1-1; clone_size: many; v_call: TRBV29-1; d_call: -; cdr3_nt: TGCAGCGTTGAATACACTACCACTGAAGCTTTCTTT; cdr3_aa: CSVEYTTTEAFF
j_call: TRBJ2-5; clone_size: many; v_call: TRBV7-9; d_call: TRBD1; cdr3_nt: TGTGCCAGCAGCTTAGGAGGACAGGGCAGAGAGACCCAGTACTTC; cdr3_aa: CASSLGGQGRETQYF
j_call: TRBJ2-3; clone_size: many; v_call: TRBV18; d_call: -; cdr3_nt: TGTGCCAGCTCATCCCAGGGAGGCACAGATACGCAGTATTTT; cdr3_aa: CASSSQGGTDTQYF
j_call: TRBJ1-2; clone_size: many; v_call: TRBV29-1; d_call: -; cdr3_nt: TGCAGCGTTGACACCTCGAACTATGGCTACACCTTC; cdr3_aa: CSVDTSNYGYTF
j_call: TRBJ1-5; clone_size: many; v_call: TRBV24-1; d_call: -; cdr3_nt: TGTGCCACCCTAGGAAGCAGGGTCCATCAGCCCCAGCATTTT; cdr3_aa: CATLGSRVHQPQHF
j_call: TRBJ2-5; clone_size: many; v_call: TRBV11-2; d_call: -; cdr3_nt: TGTGCCAGCAGCCGAGACCTTCAAGAGACCCAGTACTTC; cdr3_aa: CASSRDLQETQYF
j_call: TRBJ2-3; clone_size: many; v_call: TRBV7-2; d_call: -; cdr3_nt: TGTGCCAGCAGCTTAAAGACAGGACCCACAGATACGCAGTATTTT; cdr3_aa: CASSLKTGPTDTQYF
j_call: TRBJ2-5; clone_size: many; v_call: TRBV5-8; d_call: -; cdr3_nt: TGTGCCAGCAGCCCGGTAGAGACCCAGTACTTC; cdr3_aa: CASSPVETQYF
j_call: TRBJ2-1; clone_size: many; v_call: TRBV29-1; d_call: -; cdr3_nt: TGCAGCGTTGCGACAGTCTCCATCAATGAGCAGTTCTTC; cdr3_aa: CSVATVSINEQFF
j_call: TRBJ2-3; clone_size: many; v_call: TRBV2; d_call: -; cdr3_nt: TGTGCCAGCAGGAGGGGGGACACCGAACGGGCAGATACGCAGTATTTT; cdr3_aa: CASRRGDTERADTQYF
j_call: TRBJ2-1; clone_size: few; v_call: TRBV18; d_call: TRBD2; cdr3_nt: TGTGCCAGCTCCATAGGACTAGCGGGAGATGAGCAGTTCTTC; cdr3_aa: CASSIGLAGDEQFF
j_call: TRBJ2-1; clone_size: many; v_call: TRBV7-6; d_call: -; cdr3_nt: TGTGCCAGCCGGGGTCAATTCATGGGGGATGAGCAGTTCTTC; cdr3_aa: CASRGQFMGDEQFF
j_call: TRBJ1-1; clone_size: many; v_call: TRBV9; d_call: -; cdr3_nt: TGTGCCAGCAGCGTAGCTGTGGGCGGCACTGAAGCTTTCTTT; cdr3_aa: CASSVAVGGTEAFF
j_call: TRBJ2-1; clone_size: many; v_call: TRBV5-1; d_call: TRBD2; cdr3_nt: TGCGCCAGCAGTCTGGGACTAGCGGGAGGGGAGAATGAGCAGTTCTTC; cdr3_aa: CASSLGLAGGENEQFF
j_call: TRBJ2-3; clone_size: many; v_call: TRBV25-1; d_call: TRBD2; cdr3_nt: TGTGCCAGCAGTGAGGGCGGGAGGGCCATGTATACGCAGTATTTT; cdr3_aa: CASSEGGRAMYTQYF
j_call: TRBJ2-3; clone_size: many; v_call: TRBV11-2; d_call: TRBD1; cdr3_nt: TGTGCCAGCAGTTCCGGGACAGGGGGTCGCACAGATACGCAGTATTTT; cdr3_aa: CASSSGTGGRTDTQYF
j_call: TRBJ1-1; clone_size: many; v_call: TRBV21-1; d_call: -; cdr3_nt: TGTGCCAGCAGCAAAGTTAGGAGGAAACAGATTGAAGCTTTCTTT; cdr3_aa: CASSKVRRKQIEAFF
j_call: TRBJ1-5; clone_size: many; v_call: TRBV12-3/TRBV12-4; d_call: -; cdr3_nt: TGTGCCAGCAGGGCCGGGGGTAGAGACAATCAGCCCCAGCATTTT; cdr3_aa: CASRAGGRDNQPQHF
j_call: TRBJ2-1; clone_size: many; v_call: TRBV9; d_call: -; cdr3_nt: TGTGCCAGCAGCACTGGACAGATGAGCTCCTACAATGAGCAGTTCTTC; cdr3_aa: CASSTGQMSSYNEQFF
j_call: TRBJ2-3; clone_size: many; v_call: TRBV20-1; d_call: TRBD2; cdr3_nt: TGCAGTGCTAGAACCGGGACTAGCGGGAGGGGGACAGATACGCAGTATTTT; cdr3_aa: CSARTGTSGRGTDTQYF
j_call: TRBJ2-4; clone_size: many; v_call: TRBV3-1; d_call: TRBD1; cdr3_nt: TGTGCCAGCAGCCCACCCGGGACAGGCATTATTCAGTACTTC; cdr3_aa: CASSPPGTGIIQYF
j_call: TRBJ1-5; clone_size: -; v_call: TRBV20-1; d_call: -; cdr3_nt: TGCAGTGCCCTAATCGGGGCCAAAGGGTATCAGCCCCAGCATTTT; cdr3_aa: CSALIGAKGYQPQHF